The sequence of this TCR beta chain was determined in a study of CD8+CD57+ T cells in acquired aplastic anemia (dated by TCRdb to 2016 to 2019). For the study in its entirety: DNA extracted from sorted CD4+ and CD8+ cells had a mean of around 3.3 ug, with a range of 0.2 to 27.4 ug. A CD8+CD57+ expansion meant a frequency higher than the mean frequency seen in healthy subjects.

From the cysteine through the phenylalanine, the CDR3 covers 13 amino acids. CDR3 DNA only is kept here, 39 bases in frame from base 1. Trimming at the junction amounts to 8 bases on V and 7 bases on J, and the germline ends lie 14 bases apart. Reading the germline V gene gives CDR1 SNHLY and CDR2 FYNNEI. The patients picked for sequencing were ones in whom flow cytometry had shown an expansion of CD8+CD57+ cells. Every patient had severe acquired aplastic anemia, diagnosed using the International Study of Aplastic Anemia and Agranulocytosis and Camitta criteria. No therapy had been received by the patients at the time of blood sampling. In the study, sorted CD4+ and CD8+ blood T cells from patients with severe aplastic anemia and from healthy subjects underwent deep sequencing of TCR repertoires. In the USA, patient enrollment took place under clinicaltrials.gov protocols 00001620, 01623167, 00001397, 00071045, 00081523 and 00961064. Ficoll-Paque density gradient centrifugation was used to isolate peripheral blood mononuclear cells. Before DNA was extracted, CD4+ and CD8+ T cells were sorted using either FACS or magnetic beads.

What the work shows at the level of the full study, not this receptor alone: CD8+ Simpson's diversity did not differ significantly between patients and healthy controls (P=0.060). Roughly 29 CD8+ CDR3 sequences were shared between patients and controls but appeared highly expressed in patients and within their immunodominant clones.

This clonotype appeared a few times. Its antigen specificity is not known. Base-call qualities are not available, and no considerably larger clone is one nucleotide away. TCR beta VDJ combination and CDR3 sequence profiling used genomic DNA as the template. An Illumina HiSeq 2000 was used for TCR repertoire sequencing. The study's own analysis went as follows. TRBV/TRBJ rearrangement plots, CDR3 size and DJ length profiles, and Simpson's diversity index were used to assess repertoires. The most abundant DNA sequence in the deep sequencing data was taken as the immunodominant clone. CDR3 amino acid sequences were checked for sharing between subjects and were compared against published repertoires and the VDJdb database. TCRdb reworked the public reads: Q25 trimming with fastp, MiXCR clone assembly, productive beta chains retained. Rows are combined by CDR3 protein, so each entry shows the most common genes and DNA. In this record, the V and J calls reflect TCRdb's handling and not the investigators' own analysis. The sample table contains around 170,000 distinct CDR3 sequences; only one count was recorded for about 45% of them. The ten largest clones take up 3.2% of the sample.

This clonotype originated in a human donor with aplastic anemia. The chain uses TRBV2 and TRBJ1-4, with TRBD1 perhaps the D gene, on 5 matching bases. What was sequenced was sorted CD4+, CD8+, or CD8+CD57+ T cells (not recorded which) from PBMCs. The DNA sequence reads TGTGCCAGCGGCAGGGAGTATTTTGAAAAACTGTTTTTT. Translation gives CASGREYFEKLFF.